The clone carrying this T cell receptor (beta chain) came up a few times. CD45RO negativity and positive selection for CCR7 defined naive CD8 cells, a population that excluded terminally differentiated effector memory CD45RA+ cells. The germline V gene encodes CDR1 SNHLY and CDR2 FYNNEI. The CDR3 covers 13 residues. V lost 5 bases and J lost 3, with 10 bases in between. The sample comes from a study of shared clonotypes between healthy human individuals. Only in-frame clones appear in the TCRdb table, and some are missing; sequencing was by immunoSEQ multiplex PCR. The sample carries some 2.1 million clones, 93% recorded once.

The clonotype was recovered from a young man in good health. Some clones in this sample may be carry-over from other donors' samples. The source material was naive CD8+ T cells from PBMCs. The chain joins TRBV2 to TRBJ1-1, with unresolved D. The CDR3 bases are TGTGCCAGCAGTCTCGGCGGACACACTGAAGCTTTCTTT. It encodes CASSLGGHTEAFF.